Listed here are 7 T cell receptor beta chains from one sample, sequenced in a study of Ad26.COV2.S vaccination and SARS-CoV-2 variants. Treatment specified: some 20 received Ad26.COV2.S at low or high dose, single or two shots; 5 received placebo; per-sample allocation not given. Collection of samples fell on day 63 after the first vaccine or placebo injection. Libraries were prepared by immunoSEQ multiplex PCR; TCRdb keeps only in-frame clonotypes and omits some of them. The repertoire includes hundreds of thousands of clones, roughly 87% of them detected once, and around 3.6% sits in the top ten. Sample: peripheral blood, taken in a trial of Ad26.COV2.S vaccine versus placebo. Receptors originate from a person aged 18-65 years who received the Ad26.COV2.S COVID-19 vaccine or a placebo.

This clone came up once. The V call is TRBV6-2 or TRBV6-3, the J call TRBJ1-5; D may be TRBD1 (5 bases). The CDR3 runs to 15 residues. Germline V gene data show CDR1 as MNHEY and CDR2 as SVGEGT. The V end was cut by 2 bases, the J end by 5 bases, with 13 bases between. CDR3 bases: TGTGCCAGCAGTTACGAGGCGGCAGGGCATCAGCCCCAGCATTTT. The encoded protein is CASSYEAAGHQPQHF.

This chain joins TRBV30 and TRBJ1-1; D gene ambiguous. The V end was cut by 0 bases, the J end by 0 bases, with 8 bases between. CDR3 length: 14 amino acids. Per germline, CDR1 GTSNPN and CDR2 SVGIG (reference sequence). The CDR3 spells CAWSVNWLNTEAFF. The CDR3 DNA follows: TGTGCCTGGAGTGTAAATTGGTTGAACACTGAAGCTTTCTTT.

The chain couples TRBV5-1 to TRBJ2-1, with D perhaps TRBD1 (5 bases). With 3 bases removed from V and 8 bases from J, the gap between germline ends came to 15 bases. In germline, CDR1 is SGHRS, CDR2 YFSETQ. The CDR3 spans 14 residues. The CDR3 DNA reads TGCGCCAGCAGCTCTGGGTCCCTAGGGGATGAGCAGTTCTTC. This codes for CASSSGSLGDEQFF.

This clone was counted only a few times. This sequence joins TRBV19 and TRBJ1-1; TRBD1 is a possible D gene (5 bases). Germline V CDR1 and CDR2: LNHDA, SQIVND (reference sequence). This CDR3 has 14 residues. Trimming shortened V by 0 bases and J by 3 bases, and 8 bases separated the two germline ends. In nucleotides, the CDR3 is TGTGCCAGTAGTATAGACAGGGTATACACTGAAGCTTTCTTT. This codes for CASSIDRVYTEAFF.

A note on this clone: One end of the junction varies from germline; a read error may be responsible. The chain has TRBV3-1 (or the pseudogene TRBV3-2) and TRBJ2-1, with 7 bases that match TRBD2. The CDR3 consists of 12 residues. Looked up from germline, CDR1 is LGHDT and CDR2 is YNNKEL (reference sequence). The CDR3 loop is CASSQEGGFVLF. In nucleotides, the CDR3 is TGTGCCAGCAGCCAAGAGGGGGGGTTCGTGCTCTTC.

CDR3 protein: CASSLDYSPTAEAFF. For the CDR3, the DNA is TGTGCCAGCAGCTTAGATTATTCGCCGACGGCTGAAGCTTTCTTT. The V and J genes are TRBV11-2 and TRBJ1-1, with no clear D. Germline V gives CDR1 SGHAT, CDR2 FQNNGV. The V gene lost 0 bases and the J gene lost 6 bases, with 14 bases spanning the gap. This CDR3 is built from 15 residues.

This rearrangement joins TRBV4-1 to TRBJ2-7; a weak D match, TRBD2 (6 bases). V lost 8 bases and J lost 6, with 17 bases in between. The CDR3 has 13 residues. The germline gives CDR1 MGHRA, CDR2 YSYEKL. The DNA of the CDR3 is TGCGCCAGCCAGGGACCCGGGGGTTCCGAGCAGTACTTC. Protein: CASQGPGGSEQYF.